These T cell receptor beta chains were read from a single sample in a study of human T cells and chemical hapten exposure. A single record per CDR3 protein comes from TCRdb applying MiXCR to the RACE reads. The sample has tens of thousands of distinct CDR3 sequences; approximately 15% are singletons. Sequenced here: whole blood, sampled in connection with sensitization to the hapten diphenylcyclopropenone (DPC). These receptors all come from a woman aged 50 to 60 with alopecia areata. Some clones in this sample may be carry-over from other donors' samples. Both conserved end residues are trimmed from each CDR3.

cdr3_aa	v_call	j_call
SVEAGRVEQF	TRBV29-1	TRBJ2-1
SVQGSPEAF	TRBV29-1	TRBJ1-1
ASSFRNNEQF	TRBV11-2	TRBJ2-1
ASSQGSNQPQH	TRBV7-9	TRBJ1-5
SAREDRVSGYT	TRBV20-1	TRBJ1-2
ASSLFGGTSTDTQY	TRBV5-1	TRBJ2-3
ASSAQGTMEKLF	TRBV7-9	TRBJ1-4
ASSQTGYGYT	TRBV14	TRBJ1-2
ASSKGGSKETQY	TRBV21-1	TRBJ2-5
ASRLRLNNEQF	TRBV12-2	TRBJ2-1
ASSQAVSYEQY	TRBV3-1	TRBJ2-7
ASSPRFKDSGSPLH	TRBV4-3	TRBJ1-6
ASSLEGVRDTQY	TRBV7-6	TRBJ2-3
ASSTKVRTTETQY	TRBV19	TRBJ2-5
ASRPLQGRYGYT	TRBV6-5	TRBJ1-2
SVERTGTGLETQY	TRBV29-1	TRBJ2-5
ASSPQPHSNQPQH	TRBV18	TRBJ1-5
ASTRSAGAGGYT	TRBV27	TRBJ1-2
ASSSLSGATNSPLH	TRBV27	TRBJ1-6
ASSYSQYNEQF	TRBV6-2/TRBV6-3	TRBJ2-1
ASADSADRGLRETQY	TRBV19	TRBJ2-5
SAGGFRAGRGYSGEQY	TRBV20-1	TRBJ2-7
ASSVGTGSEAF	TRBV9	TRBJ1-1
ASSLGSRGQTVQY	TRBV27	TRBJ2-7
ASSEDRETYEQY	TRBV13	TRBJ2-7
SARRGGTGDYEQY	TRBV20-1	TRBJ2-7
ASSLYVGGGSYEQY	TRBV28	TRBJ2-7
SVVRGQETQY	TRBV29-1	TRBJ2-5
SARDLQGTNEKLF	TRBV20-1	TRBJ1-4
ASSHGPWRPRSYNEQF	TRBV6-2/TRBV6-3	TRBJ2-1
ASSSRRTGKGVDEQF	TRBV6-2/TRBV6-3	TRBJ2-1
ASRRSQTNTEAF	TRBV6-4	TRBJ1-1
ASSFQGGTDTQY	TRBV11-2	TRBJ2-3
ASSLTRDYQETQY	TRBV12-3/TRBV12-4	TRBJ2-5
ASSERGLAGGLYEQF	TRBV6-6	TRBJ2-1
ASSVSQGNHSPLH	TRBV9	TRBJ1-6
SVEGSGGPYTQY	TRBV29-1	TRBJ2-3
ASSRDRRSYEQY	TRBV11-2	TRBJ2-7
ASSQEPSSGRAWGEQF	TRBV4-1	TRBJ2-1